This T cell receptor (beta chain) appears in the sequencing data of a study of human T cells and chemical hapten exposure. MiXCR was run by TCRdb on the RACE reads, yielding one entry per CDR3 protein. The repertoire holds more than 250,000 distinct CDR3 sequences, with approximately 8.4% as singletons. Time point described: pre-sensitization, week 0. Described treatment: therapeutic diphenylcyclopropenone sensitization with weekly scalp DPC. CDR1 and CDR2 (germline): SGHNT, YENEEA. The CDR3 covers 14 residues. V lost 1 base, J lost 2 bases, and 7 bases lay in between. The sample consisted of whole blood, taken in connection with sensitization to the hapten diphenylcyclopropenone (DPC). This sequence was found in a woman aged 40 to 55 with alopecia areata. Some clones in this sample may be carry-over from other donors' samples. The chain links TRBV11-3 to TRBJ2-3; D not resolved. The CDR3 sequence: CASSLGSPTDTQYF. Here the CDR3 DNA reads TGTGCCAGCAGCTTAGGCTCGCCCACAGATACGCAGTATTTT. Using reference TRBV11-3 and TRBJ2-3 for the parts outside the CDR3, the full variable domain is EAGVVQSPRYKIIEKKQPVAFWCNPISGHNTLYWYLQNLGQGPELLIRYENEEAVDDSQLPKDRFSAERLKGVDSTLKIQPAELGDSAVYLCASSLGSPTDTQYFGPGTRLTVL.